This TCR beta chain stems from a study of technical replicates of blood from a handful of donors (TCRdb year 2017). CDR1 and CDR2 are read off the germline V gene (reference sequence) as MNHEY and SMNVEV. V gives up 6 bases and J gives up 8 bases, and the segment between their germline ends measures 16 bases. There are 14 amino acids in the CDR3, from cysteine to phenylalanine inclusive. Only the CDR3 DNA stays, 42 bases, in frame from base 1. As concerns this clone: The antigen it binds to is not known. Base quality data are lacking; no much larger clone is found one base away.

Library preparation used the immunoSEQ multiplex PCR assay. TCRdb took this table from immuneACCESS and kept in-frame rearrangements with V and J called. Such tables lack part of the clones; where checked against another copy, unresolved V genes explain under half of the gap, and the rest is unexplained. The sample has 90,000 or so clones on record, roughly 94% of them singletons. The leading ten clones occupy under 0.4% of the sample. The clonotype was recovered from a human donor in good health. In this chain, TRBV27 is recombined with TRBJ1-4; TRBD1 is possibly the D segment (6 matching bases). The sequenced material came from T cells isolated from PBMCs. The CDR3 reads as follows: CASSLLQQGEKLFF. At the DNA level, the sequence is TGTGCCAGCAGCCTCTTACAACAGGGAGAAAAACTGTTTTTT.